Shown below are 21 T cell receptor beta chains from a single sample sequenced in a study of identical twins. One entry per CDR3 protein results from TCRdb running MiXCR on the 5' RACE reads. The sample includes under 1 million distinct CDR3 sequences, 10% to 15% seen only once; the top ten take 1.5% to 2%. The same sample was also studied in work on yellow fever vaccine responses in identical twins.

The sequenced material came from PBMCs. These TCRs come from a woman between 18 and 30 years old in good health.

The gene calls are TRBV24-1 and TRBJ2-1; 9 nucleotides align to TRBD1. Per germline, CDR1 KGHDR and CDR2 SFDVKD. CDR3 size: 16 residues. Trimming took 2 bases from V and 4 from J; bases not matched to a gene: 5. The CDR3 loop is CATSDYTGTGYNEQFF. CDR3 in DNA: TGTGCCACCAGTGATTACACCGGGACAGGGTACAATGAGCAGTTCTTC.

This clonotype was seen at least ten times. This chain's CDR3 is CAISDAGPSLNSPLHF. DNA of the CDR3: TGTGCCATCAGTGACGCCGGGCCTAGCCTCAATTCACCCCTCCACTTT. The J gene is TRBJ1-6, the V gene TRBV10-3, with no clear D. Per germline, CDR1 ENHRY and CDR2 SYGVKD. The CDR3 has 16 amino acids. V was clipped by 3 bases and J by 7 bases, with 16 bases between them.

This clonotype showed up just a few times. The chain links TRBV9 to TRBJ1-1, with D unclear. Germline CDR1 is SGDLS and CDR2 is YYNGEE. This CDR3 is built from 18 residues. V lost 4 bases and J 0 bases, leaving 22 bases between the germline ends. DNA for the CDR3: TGTGCCAGCAGCCCCGGGTGGGCACCGTCCGGGATGAACACTGAAGCTTTCTTT. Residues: CASSPGWAPSGMNTEAFF.

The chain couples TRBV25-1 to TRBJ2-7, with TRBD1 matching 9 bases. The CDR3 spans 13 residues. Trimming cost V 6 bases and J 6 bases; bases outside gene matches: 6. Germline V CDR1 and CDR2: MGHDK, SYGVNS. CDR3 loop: CASRGQGLPEQYF. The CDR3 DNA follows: TGTGCCAGCAGGGGACAGGGCCTACCCGAGCAGTACTTC.

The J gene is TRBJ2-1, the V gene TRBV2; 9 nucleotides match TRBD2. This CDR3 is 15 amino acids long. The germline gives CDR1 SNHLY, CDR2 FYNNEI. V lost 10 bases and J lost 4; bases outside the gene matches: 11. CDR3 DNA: TGTGCCACCAATCGGGGTAGCGGGGGTTACAATGAGCAGTTCTTC. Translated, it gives CATNRGSGGYNEQFF.

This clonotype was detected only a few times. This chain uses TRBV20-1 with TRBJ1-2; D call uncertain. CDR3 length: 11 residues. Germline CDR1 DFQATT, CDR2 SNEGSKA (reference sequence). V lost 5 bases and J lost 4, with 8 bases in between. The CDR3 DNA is TGCAGTGCTGAGAGAGCCTATGGCTACACCTTC. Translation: CSAERAYGYTF.

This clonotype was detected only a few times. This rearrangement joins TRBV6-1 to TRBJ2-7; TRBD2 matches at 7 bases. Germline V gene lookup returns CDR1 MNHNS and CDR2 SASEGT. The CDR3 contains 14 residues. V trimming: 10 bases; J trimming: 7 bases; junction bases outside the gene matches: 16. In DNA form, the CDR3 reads TGTGCCATCTCGCCCCTGGGGGGGGTTGGGGAGCAGTACGTC. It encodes CAISPLGGVGEQYV.

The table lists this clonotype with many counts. The CDR3 region is CAIRETGEVLDGYTF. The DNA for the CDR3 is TGTGCCATCAGAGAGACAGGGGAGGTTCTTGATGGCTACACCTTC. The genes are TRBV10-3 and TRBJ1-2; 8 nucleotides agree with TRBD1. The CDR3 is 15 amino acids. CDR1 is ENHRY and CDR2 is SYGVKD in the germline V gene. J was trimmed by 6 bases and V by 6 bases; bases with no gene match: 12.

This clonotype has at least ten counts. Here the CDR3 DNA reads TGTGCCAGCAGTGAGTTTCGGGTGTGGGAGACCCAGTACTTC. This translates into CASSEFRVWETQYF. V usage is TRBV28 and J usage is TRBJ2-5; D call uncertain. Germline CDR1 and CDR2: MDHEN and SYDVKM. This CDR3 spans 14 amino acids. V gave up 5 bases and J gave up 5 bases, with 15 bases separating them. The variable domain in full, with the rest retrieved from reference TRBV28 and TRBJ2-5, is DVKVTQSSRYLVKRTGEKVFLECVQDMDHENMFWYRQDPGLGLRLIYFSYDVKMKEKGDIPEGYSVSREKKERFSLILESASTNQTSMYLCASSEFRVWETQYFGPGTRLLVL.

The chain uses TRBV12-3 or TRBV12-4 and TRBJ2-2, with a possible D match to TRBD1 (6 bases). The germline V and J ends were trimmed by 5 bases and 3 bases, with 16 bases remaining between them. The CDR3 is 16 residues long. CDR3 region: CASSNLPGTHTGELFF. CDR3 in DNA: TGTGCCAGCAGTAACCTTCCCGGGACACACACCGGGGAGCTGTTTTTT.

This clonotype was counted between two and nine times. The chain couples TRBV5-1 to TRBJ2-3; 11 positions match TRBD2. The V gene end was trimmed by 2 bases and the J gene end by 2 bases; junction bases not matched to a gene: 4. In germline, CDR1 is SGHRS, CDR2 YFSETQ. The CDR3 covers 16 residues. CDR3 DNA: TGCGCCAGCAGCTTCGGACTAGCGGGCTACACAGATACGCAGTATTTT. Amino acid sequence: CASSFGLAGYTDTQYF.

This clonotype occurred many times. CDR3 sequence reads: CASSQDLAGSNEQFF. The DNA of the CDR3 is TGTGCCAGCAGCCAAGATTTAGCGGGATCCAATGAGCAGTTCTTC. This chain joins TRBV4-2 and TRBJ2-1, with 8 bases that match TRBD2. The CDR3 loop spans 15 amino acids. V was clipped by 0 bases and J by 6 bases; unmatched bases: 4. Germline CDR1 LGHNA, CDR2 YNFKEQ.

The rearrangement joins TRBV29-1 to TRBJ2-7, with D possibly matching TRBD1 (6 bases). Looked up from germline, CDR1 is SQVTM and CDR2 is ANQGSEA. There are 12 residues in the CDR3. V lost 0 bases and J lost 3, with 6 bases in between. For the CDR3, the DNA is TGCAGCGTTGAAGAAGGGGGCTACGAGCAGTACTTC. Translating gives CSVEEGGYEQYF.

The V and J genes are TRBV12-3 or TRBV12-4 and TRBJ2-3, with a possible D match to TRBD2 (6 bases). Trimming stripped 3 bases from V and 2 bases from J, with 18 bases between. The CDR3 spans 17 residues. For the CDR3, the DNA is TGTGCCAGCAGTTTTCGTGGCGGGATGAGATCCACAGATACGCAGTATTTT. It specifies CASSFRGGMRSTDTQYF.

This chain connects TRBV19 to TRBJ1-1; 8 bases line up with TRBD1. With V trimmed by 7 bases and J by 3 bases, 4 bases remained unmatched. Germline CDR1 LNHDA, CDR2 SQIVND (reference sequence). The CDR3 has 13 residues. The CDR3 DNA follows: TGTGCCAGTAACGACAGGGGCGACACTGAAGCTTTCTTT. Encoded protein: CASNDRGDTEAFF.

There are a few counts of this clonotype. CDR3 protein: CASSQPGDRIWGTTDTQYF. The CDR3 nucleotides are TGCGCCAGCAGTCAACCGGGGGACAGAATTTGGGGCACCACAGATACGCAGTATTTT. The chain is built from TRBV23-1 and TRBJ2-3, with D possibly TRBD1 on 7 matching bases. TRBV23-1 is labeled an ORF, and its function is uncertain. V lost 2 bases and J lost 2, with 23 bases in between. The CDR3 covers 19 residues.

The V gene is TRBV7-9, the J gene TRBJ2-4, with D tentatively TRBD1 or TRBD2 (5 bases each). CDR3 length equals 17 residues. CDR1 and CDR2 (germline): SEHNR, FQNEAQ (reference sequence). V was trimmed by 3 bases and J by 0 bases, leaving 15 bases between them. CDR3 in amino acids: CASSLGMGELAKNIQYF. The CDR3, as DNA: TGTGCCAGCAGCTTGGGGATGGGGGAGCTAGCCAAAAACATTCAGTACTTC. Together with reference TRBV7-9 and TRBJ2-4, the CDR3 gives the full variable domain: DTGVSQNPRHKITKRGQNVTFRCDPISEHNRLYWYRQTLGQGPEFLTYFQNEAQLEKSRLLSDRFSAERPKGSFSTLEIQRTEQGDSAMYLCASSLGMGELAKNIQYFGAGTRLSVL.

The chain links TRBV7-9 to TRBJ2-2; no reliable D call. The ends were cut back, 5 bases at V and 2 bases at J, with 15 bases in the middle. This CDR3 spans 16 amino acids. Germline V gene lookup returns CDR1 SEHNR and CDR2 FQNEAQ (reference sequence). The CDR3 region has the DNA TGTGCCAGCAGCGTAAGCCTACAGCAAAACACCGGGGAGCTGTTTTTT. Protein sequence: CASSVSLQQNTGELFF.

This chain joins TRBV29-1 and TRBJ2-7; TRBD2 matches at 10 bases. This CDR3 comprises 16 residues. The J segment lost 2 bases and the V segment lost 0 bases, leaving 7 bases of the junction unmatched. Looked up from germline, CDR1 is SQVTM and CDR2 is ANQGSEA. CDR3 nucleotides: TGCAGCGTTGAAGATCAAGGCAGCGGGAGGGCCTACGAGCAGTACTTC. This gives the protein CSVEDQGSGRAYEQYF.

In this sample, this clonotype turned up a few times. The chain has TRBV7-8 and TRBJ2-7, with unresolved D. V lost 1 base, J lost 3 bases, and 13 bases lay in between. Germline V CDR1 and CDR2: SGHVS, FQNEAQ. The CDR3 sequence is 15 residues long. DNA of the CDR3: TGTGCCAGCAGCTTAGGTCGTCTCGGCAGCTACGAGCAGTACGTC. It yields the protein CASSLGRLGSYEQYV.

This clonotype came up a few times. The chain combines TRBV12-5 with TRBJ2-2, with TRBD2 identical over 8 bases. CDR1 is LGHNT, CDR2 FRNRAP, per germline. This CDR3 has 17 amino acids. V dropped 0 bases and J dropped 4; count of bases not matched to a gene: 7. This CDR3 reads CASGLVQTSGATGELFF. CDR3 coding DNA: TGTGCTAGTGGTTTGGTACAAACTAGCGGAGCCACCGGGGAGCTGTTTTTT.